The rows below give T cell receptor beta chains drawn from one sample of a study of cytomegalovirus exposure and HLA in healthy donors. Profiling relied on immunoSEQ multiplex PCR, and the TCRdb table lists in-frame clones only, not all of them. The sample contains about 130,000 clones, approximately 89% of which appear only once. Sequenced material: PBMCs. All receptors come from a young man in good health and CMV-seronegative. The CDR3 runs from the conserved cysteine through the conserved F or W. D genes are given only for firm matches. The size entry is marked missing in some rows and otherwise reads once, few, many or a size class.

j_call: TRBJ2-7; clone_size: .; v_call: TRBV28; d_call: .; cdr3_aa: CASSPHTYEQYF; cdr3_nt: TGTGCCAGCAGCCCCCACACCTACGAGCAGTACTTC
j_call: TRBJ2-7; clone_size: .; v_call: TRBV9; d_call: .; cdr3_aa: CASSVASSGDSYEQYF; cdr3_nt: TGTGCCAGCAGCGTAGCTAGCAGCGGAGATAGCTACGAGCAGTACTTC
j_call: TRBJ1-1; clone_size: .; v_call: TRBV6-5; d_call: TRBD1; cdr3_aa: CASSYSLDRPRTEAFF; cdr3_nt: TGTGCCAGCAGTTACTCCCTGGACAGGCCGAGGACTGAAGCTTTCTTT
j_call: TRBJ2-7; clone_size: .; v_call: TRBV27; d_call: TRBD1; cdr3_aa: CASAWTGPRGEQYF; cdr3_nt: TGTGCCAGCGCATGGACAGGGCCCAGGGGCGAGCAGTACTTC
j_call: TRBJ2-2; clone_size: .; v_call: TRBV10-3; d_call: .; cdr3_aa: CAISEGPPLELFF; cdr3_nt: TGTGCCATCAGTGAGGGCCCGCCTTTGGAGCTGTTTTTT
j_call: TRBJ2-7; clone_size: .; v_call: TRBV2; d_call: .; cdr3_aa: CASSEGRGLGYEQYF; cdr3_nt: TGTGCCAGCAGTGAAGGGCGGGGGCTCGGCTACGAGCAGTACTTC
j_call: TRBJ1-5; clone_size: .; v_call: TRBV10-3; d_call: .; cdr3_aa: CAISEWGPSNQPQHF; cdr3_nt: TGTGCCATCAGTGAATGGGGGCCAAGCAATCAGCCCCAGCATTTT
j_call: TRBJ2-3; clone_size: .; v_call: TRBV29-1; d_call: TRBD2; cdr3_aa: CSGGGLRTDTQYF; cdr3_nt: TGCAGCGGGGGGGGGTTACGGACAGATACGCAGTATTTT
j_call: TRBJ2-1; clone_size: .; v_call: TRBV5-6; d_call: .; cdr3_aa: CASSLNGPVQGPFF; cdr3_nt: TGTGCCAGCAGCTTGAACGGGCCGGTACAGGGTCCGTTCTTC
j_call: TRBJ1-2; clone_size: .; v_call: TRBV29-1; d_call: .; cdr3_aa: CSVDGGAPNYGYTF; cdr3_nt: TGCAGCGTTGACGGAGGGGCGCCTAACTATGGCTACACCTTC
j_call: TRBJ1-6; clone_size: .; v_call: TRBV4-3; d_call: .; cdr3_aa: CASSQDLGPDSPLHF; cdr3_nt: TGCGCCAGCAGCCAAGATCTAGGTCCGGATTCACCCCTCCACTTT
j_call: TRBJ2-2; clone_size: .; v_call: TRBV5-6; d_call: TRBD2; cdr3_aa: CASSSRGTSGTTATGELFF; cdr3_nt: TGTGCCAGCAGCTCGCGTGGGACTAGCGGGACTACTGCCACCGGGGAGCTGTTTTTT
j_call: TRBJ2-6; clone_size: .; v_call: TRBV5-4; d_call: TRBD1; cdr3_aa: CASSSVGQGNSGANVLTF; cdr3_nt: TGTGCCAGCAGCTCCGTGGGACAGGGGAATTCTGGGGCCAACGTCCTGACTTTC
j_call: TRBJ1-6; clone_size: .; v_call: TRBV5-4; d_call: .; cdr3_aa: CASSLAGSYSPLHF; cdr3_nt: TGTGCCAGCAGCTTGGCGGGGTCATATTCACCCCTCCACTTT
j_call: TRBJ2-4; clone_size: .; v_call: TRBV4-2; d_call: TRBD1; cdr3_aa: CASSQETGTGIFKNIQYF; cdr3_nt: TGTGCCAGCAGCCAAGAAACCGGGACAGGGATTTTCAAAAACATTCAGTACTTC
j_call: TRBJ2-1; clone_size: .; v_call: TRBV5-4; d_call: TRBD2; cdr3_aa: CASSLEGTSGGSPGGQFF; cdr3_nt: TGTGCCAGCAGCTTGGAAGGGACTAGCGGGGGGTCGCCCGGGGGGCAGTTCTTC
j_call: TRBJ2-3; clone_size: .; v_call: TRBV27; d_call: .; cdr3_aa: CASSLGGTDTQYF; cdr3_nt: TGTGCCAGCAGTTTGGGGGGAACAGATACGCAGTATTTT
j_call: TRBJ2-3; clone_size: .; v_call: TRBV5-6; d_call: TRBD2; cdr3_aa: CASSPGGGPWKDTQYF; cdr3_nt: TGTGCCAGCAGCCCCGGGGGGGGGCCGTGGAAAGATACGCAGTATTTT
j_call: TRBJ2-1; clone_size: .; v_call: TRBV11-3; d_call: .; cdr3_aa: CASSPYGGTYNEQFF; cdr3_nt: TGTGCCAGCAGCCCCTACGGGGGTACCTACAATGAGCAGTTCTTC
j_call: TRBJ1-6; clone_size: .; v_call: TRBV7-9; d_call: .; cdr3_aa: CASSLAYAGENSPLHF; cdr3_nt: TGTGCCAGCAGCTTAGCGTACGCAGGCGAGAATTCACCCCTCCACTTT
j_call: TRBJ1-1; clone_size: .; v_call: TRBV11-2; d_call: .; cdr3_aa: CASSSNRDGYDTEAFF; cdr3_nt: TGTGCCAGCAGCTCAAACAGGGATGGGTACGACACTGAAGCTTTCTTT
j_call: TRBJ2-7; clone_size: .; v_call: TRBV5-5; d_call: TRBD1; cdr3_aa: CASSWGTGSYEQYF; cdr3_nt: TGTGCCAGCAGCTGGGGGACAGGGAGCTACGAGCAGTACTTC
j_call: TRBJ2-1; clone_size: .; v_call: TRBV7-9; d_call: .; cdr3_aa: CASSSSFERSNEQFF; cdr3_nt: TGTGCCAGCAGCTCTAGTTTCGAGCGGTCCAATGAGCAGTTCTTC
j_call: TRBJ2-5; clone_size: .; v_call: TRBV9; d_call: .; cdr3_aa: CASSVRDTSGQETQYF; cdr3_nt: TGTGCCAGCAGCGTAAGGGACACGAGCGGACAAGAGACCCAGTACTTC
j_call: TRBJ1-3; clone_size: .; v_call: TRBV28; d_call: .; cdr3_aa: CASSLIRNTIYF; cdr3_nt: TGTGCCAGCAGTTTAATTCGGAACACCATATATTTT
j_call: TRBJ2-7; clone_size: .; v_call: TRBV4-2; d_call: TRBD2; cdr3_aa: CASSPLIAGDTYEQYF; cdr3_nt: TGTGCCAGCAGCCCCCTTATAGCGGGGGATACCTACGAGCAGTACTTC
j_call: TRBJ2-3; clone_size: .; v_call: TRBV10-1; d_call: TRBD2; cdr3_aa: CASSVAGGPDTQYF; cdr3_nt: TGCGCCAGCAGTGTAGCGGGGGGCCCAGATACGCAGTATTTT
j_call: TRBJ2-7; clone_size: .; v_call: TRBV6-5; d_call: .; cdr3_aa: CASSYTAQGSYEQYF; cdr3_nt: TGTGCCAGCAGTTACACCGCACAGGGCTCCTACGAGCAGTACTTC
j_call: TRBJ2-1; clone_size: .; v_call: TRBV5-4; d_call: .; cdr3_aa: CASSSIGGVGSSEQFF; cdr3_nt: TGTGCCAGCAGCTCTATCGGGGGTGTGGGTTCGAGTGAGCAGTTCTTC
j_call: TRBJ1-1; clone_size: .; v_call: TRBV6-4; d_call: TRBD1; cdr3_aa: CASSEGTANTEAFF; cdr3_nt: TGTGCCAGCAGTGAGGGGACAGCGAACACTGAAGCTTTCTTT
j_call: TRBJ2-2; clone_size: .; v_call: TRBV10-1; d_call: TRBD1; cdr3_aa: CASRDRVRSGELFF; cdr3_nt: TGCGCCAGCAGGGACAGGGTTCGATCCGGGGAGCTGTTTTTT
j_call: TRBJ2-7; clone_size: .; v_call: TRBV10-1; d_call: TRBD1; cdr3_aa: CASSDPGQLIYEQYF; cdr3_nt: TGCGCCAGCAGTGACCCGGGACAGCTCATCTACGAGCAGTACTTC
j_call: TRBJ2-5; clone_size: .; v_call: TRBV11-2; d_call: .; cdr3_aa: CASSLGFRGDQETQYF; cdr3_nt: TGTGCCAGCAGCTTAGGCTTCAGGGGGGACCAAGAGACCCAGTACTTC
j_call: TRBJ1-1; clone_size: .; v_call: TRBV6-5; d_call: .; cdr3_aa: CASSYSKREITEAFF; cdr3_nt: TGTGCCAGCAGTTACTCCAAGAGGGAGATCACTGAAGCTTTCTTT
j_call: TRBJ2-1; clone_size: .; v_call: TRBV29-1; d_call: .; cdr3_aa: CSVAGLDLINEQFF; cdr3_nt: TGCAGCGTTGCAGGATTGGACTTAATCAATGAGCAGTTCTTC
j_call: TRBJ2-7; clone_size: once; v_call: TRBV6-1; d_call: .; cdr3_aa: CASSEGRNSYEQYF; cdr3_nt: TGTGCCAGCAGTGAGGGGCGGAACTCCTACGAGCAGTACTTC
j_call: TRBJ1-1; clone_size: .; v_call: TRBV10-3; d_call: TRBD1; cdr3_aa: CAISRDREEAFF; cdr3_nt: TGTGCCATCAGCCGGGACAGGGAGGAGGCTTTCTTT
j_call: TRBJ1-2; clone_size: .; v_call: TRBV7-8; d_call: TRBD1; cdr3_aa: CASSAGQGNYGYTF; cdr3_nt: TGTGCCAGCAGCGCTGGACAGGGAAACTATGGCTACACCTTC
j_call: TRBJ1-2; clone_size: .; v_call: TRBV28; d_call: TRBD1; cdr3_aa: CASSVTGERYGYTF; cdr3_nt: TGTGCCAGCAGTGTCACAGGGGAACGGTATGGCTACACCTTC
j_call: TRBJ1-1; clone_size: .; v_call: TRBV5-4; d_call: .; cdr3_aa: CASSVTAGLNTEAFF; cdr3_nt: TGTGCCAGCAGCGTGACAGCGGGGCTAAACACTGAAGCTTTCTTT
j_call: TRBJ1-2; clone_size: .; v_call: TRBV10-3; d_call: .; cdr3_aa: CAISTGNRYTF; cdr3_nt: TGTGCCATCTCGACAGGCAACCGCTACACCTTC
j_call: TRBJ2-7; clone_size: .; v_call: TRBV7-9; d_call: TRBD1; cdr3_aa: CASSLTTGGIYEQYF; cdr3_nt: TGTGCCAGCAGCTTAACGACAGGGGGGATCTACGAGCAGTACTTC
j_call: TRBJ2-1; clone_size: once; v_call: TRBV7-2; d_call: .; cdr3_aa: CASSGWDSFNEQFF; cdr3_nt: TGTGCCAGCAGCGGATGGGACTCCTTCAATGAGCAGTTCTTC